Listed here are 14 T cell receptor beta chains from one sample, sequenced in a study of T-cell reconstitution after alpha-beta-depleted transplantation in children. It was with unique molecular identifiers that the TCRbeta library was prepared. Each CDR3 protein is one row after TCRdb ran MiXCR on the PCR reads. The data hold under 450,000 distinct CDR3 sequences, with 15% to 20% observed a single time. Sequencing used PBMCs, mostly from graft donor cells, obtained 360 days after TCRalphabeta/CD19-depleted stem cell transplant. These receptors were collected from a boy in the first two years of life who had a stem cell transplant for Wiskott-Aldrich syndrome, so the T cells may come from the graft donor.

This clonotype was seen more than once but under ten times. V usage is TRBV3-1 and J usage is TRBJ2-1; the D gene is possibly TRBD2 (6 bases). The length of the CDR3 is 15 residues. Trimming shortened V by 4 bases and J by 0 bases, and 10 bases separated the two germline ends. Germline V CDR1 and CDR2: LGHDT, YNNKEL (reference sequence). The CDR3 DNA sequence: TGTGCCAGCAGCCCCCTGCGGGGCTCCTACAATGAGCAGTTCTTC. Translation gives CASSPLRGSYNEQFF.

The chain combines TRBV10-3 with TRBJ2-7; D perhaps matches TRBD1 (6 bases). Looked up from germline, CDR1 is ENHRY and CDR2 is SYGVKD. The CDR3 has 13 residues. The germline V and J ends were trimmed by 11 bases and 0 bases, with 14 bases remaining between them. The CDR3 coding sequence is TGTGCCGTCGGACAGCTGAGCTCCTACGAGCAGTACTTC. It codes for CAVGQLSSYEQYF.

This clonotype has more than one count but fewer than ten. The V and J genes are TRBV5-1 and TRBJ2-1, with D perhaps given as TRBD1 or TRBD2 (5 bases each). V lost 0 bases, J lost 7 bases, and 14 bases lay in between. The CDR3 extends over 15 amino acids. The germline V gene encodes CDR1 SGHRS and CDR2 YFSETQ. This CDR3 reads CASSLVPEGPNEQFF. The DNA for the CDR3 is TGCGCCAGCAGCTTGGTACCAGAGGGGCCGAATGAGCAGTTCTTC.

V and J are TRBV15 and TRBJ1-3; D remains ambiguous. Germline V gives CDR1 LNHNV, CDR2 YYDKDF (reference sequence). CDR3 length equals 14 residues. Trimming shortened V by 3 bases and J by 0 bases, and 6 bases separated the two germline ends. The CDR3 sequence is CATSSGNSGNTIYF. In DNA form, the CDR3 reads TGTGCCACCAGCAGTGGGAACTCTGGAAACACCATATATTTT.

This clonotype is a singleton in its sample. This chain connects TRBV2 to TRBJ2-2; possibly TRBD1 for D (5 bases). CDR1 is SNHLY and CDR2 is FYNNEI in the germline V gene. This CDR3 is built from 14 residues. The V end was cut by 3 bases, the J end by 4 bases, with 9 bases between. The CDR3 nucleotides are TGTGCCAGCAGTGATGACAGAACCACCGGGGAGCTGTTTTTT. It is translated as CASSDDRTTGELFF.

This clonotype was picked up a small number of times. V gene TRBV7-2 combines with J gene TRBJ2-7; D not resolved. This CDR3 contains 13 residues. Germline CDR1 SGHTA, CDR2 FQGNSA. V dropped 5 bases and J dropped 3 bases, with 11 bases sitting between them. The CDR3 sequence is CASSPYVGYEQYF. The CDR3 region has the DNA TGTGCCAGCAGCCCCTATGTGGGCTACGAGCAGTACTTC.

The chain links TRBV7-2 to TRBJ2-3; D not certain. The CDR3 is 15 residues long. Deletions cut 4 bases from V and 1 base from J, with 12 bases between. Looked up from germline, CDR1 is SGHTA and CDR2 is FQGNSA. CDR3 sequence reads: CASSSHADGTDTQYF. Here the CDR3 DNA reads TGTGCCAGCAGCTCACATGCGGACGGCACAGATACGCAGTATTTT.

The rearrangement links TRBV5-1 to TRBJ2-2; D may match TRBD1 or TRBD2 (6 bases each). V was clipped by 4 bases and J by 4 bases, with 17 bases between them. Per the germline V gene, CDR1 is SGHRS and CDR2 is YFSETQ. The CDR3 is made up of 16 amino acids. CDR3 nucleotide sequence: TGCGCCAGCAGCCCCGAGGGGGGATCGAGCACCGGGGAGCTGTTTTTT. Translated: CASSPEGGSSTGELFF. The full variable domain, completed using reference TRBV5-1 and TRBJ2-2, is KAGVTQTPRYLIKTRGQQVTLSCSPISGHRSVSWYQQTPGQGLQFLFEYFSETQRNKGNFPGRFSGRQFSNSRSEMNVSTLELGDSALYLCASSPEGGSSTGELFFGEGSRLTVL.

This clonotype was counted only a few times. The chain recombines TRBV6-1 with TRBJ2-7; a weak D match, TRBD1 (6 bases). Trimming took off 6 bases at V and 0 bases at J, with 12 bases between the two ends. CDR3 length equals 14 residues. Germline V lookup: CDR1 MNHNS, CDR2 SASEGT. CDR3 region: CASRPGHYSYEQYF. CDR3 sequence (DNA): TGTGCCAGCAGACCGGGACACTACTCCTACGAGCAGTACTTC.

The chain combines TRBV5-6 with TRBJ2-2, with a tentative D call TRBD2 (6 bases). This CDR3 region has 13 residues. Germline CDR1 is SGHDT and CDR2 is YYEEEE. The germline V and J ends were trimmed by 7 bases and 3 bases, with 10 bases remaining between them. The CDR3 DNA follows: TGTGCCAGCCAACGGGACTACACCGGGGAGCTGTTTTTT. Translated, it gives CASQRDYTGELFF.

In this sample, this clonotype turned up a few times. The chain links TRBV29-1 to TRBJ2-7; 10 nucleotides agree with TRBD1. The CDR3 has 14 residues. Germline CDR1 SQVTM, CDR2 ANQGSEA. V lost 0 bases, J lost 4 bases, and 3 bases stayed unmatched. The CDR3 coding sequence is TGCAGCGTTGAAGAACCGGGACAGGGGTACGAGCAGTACTTC. Translating gives CSVEEPGQGYEQYF.

The chain carries TRBV24-1 and TRBJ2-1, with D perhaps matching TRBD1 or TRBD2 (5 bases each). Germline CDR1 reads KGHDR; CDR2 reads SFDVKD. V was pared by 1 base and J by 10 bases, with 13 bases between. CDR3 length: 14 residues. CDR3 sequence (DNA): TGTGCCACCAGTGATTTACGGGGAAAGGGGGAGCAGTTCTTC. Translated, it gives CATSDLRGKGEQFF.

This clonotype was observed at least ten times. The chain links TRBV12-3 or TRBV12-4 to TRBJ1-4; 12 bases are shared with TRBD1. V trimming: 6 bases; J trimming: 8 bases; junction bases outside the gene matches: 7. The CDR3 has 15 amino acids. In nucleotides, the CDR3 is TGTGCCAGCAGACCGGGACAGGGGGCAAGAGAAAAACTGTTTTTT. Translating it yields CASRPGQGAREKLFF.

J is TRBJ2-7 and V is TRBV5-1; TRBD2 aligns across 7 bases. This CDR3 is 14 amino acids long. The ends lost 0 bases at V and 5 bases at J; junction bases unmatched: 5. The germline V gene encodes CDR1 SGHRS and CDR2 YFSETQ. The CDR3 sequence: CASSLGRERHEQYF. Written as DNA, the CDR3 is TGCGCCAGCAGCTTGGGGCGGGAGCGACACGAGCAGTACTTC.